This paragraph covers one T cell receptor beta chain sequence. The protocol was immunoSEQ multiplex PCR, while the TCRdb copy is restricted to in-frame clones and leaves out a portion. The sample includes fewer than 75,000 clones, around 80% seen only once; the top ten take 4.5% to 5.5%. This sample was taken from a study of PD-L1 blockade in urothelial cancer. Germline CDR1 MNHEY, CDR2 SVGAGI. The V end lost 5 bases, the J end lost 4 bases, and 9 bases lay between the germline ends. The CDR3 spans 13 residues. Sequences were derived from PBMCs, sampled around atezolizumab (anti-PD-L1) treatment. This receptor was taken from a man between 65 and 85 years old with urothelial cancer. The chain employs TRBV6-5 and TRBJ1-5; D gene ambiguous. The CDR3 protein is CASSGQQNQPQHF. The CDR3 DNA reads TGTGCCAGCAGTGGGCAGCAAAATCAGCCCCAGCATTTT.